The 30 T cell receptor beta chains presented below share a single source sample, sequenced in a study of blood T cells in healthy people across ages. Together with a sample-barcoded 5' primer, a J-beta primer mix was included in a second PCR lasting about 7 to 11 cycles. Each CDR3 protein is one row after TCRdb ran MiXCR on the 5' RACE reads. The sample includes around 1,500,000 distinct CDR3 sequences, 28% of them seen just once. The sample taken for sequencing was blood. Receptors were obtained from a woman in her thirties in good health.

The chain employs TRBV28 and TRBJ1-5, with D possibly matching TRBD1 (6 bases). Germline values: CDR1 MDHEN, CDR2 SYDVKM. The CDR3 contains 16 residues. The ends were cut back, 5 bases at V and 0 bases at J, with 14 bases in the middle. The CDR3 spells CASSDPRGDSNQPQHF. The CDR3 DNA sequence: TGTGCCAGCAGTGATCCCAGGGGAGATAGCAATCAGCCCCAGCATTTT. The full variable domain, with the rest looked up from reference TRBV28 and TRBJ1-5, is DVKVTQSSRYLVKRTGEKVFLECVQDMDHENMFWYRQDPGLGLRLIYFSYDVKMKEKGDIPEGYSVSREKKERFSLILESASTNQTSMYLCASSDPRGDSNQPQHFGDGTRLSIL.

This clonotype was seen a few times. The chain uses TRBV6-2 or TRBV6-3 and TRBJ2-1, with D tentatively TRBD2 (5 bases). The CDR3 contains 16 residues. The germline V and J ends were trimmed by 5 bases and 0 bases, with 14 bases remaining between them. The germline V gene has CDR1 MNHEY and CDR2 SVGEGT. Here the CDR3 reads CASSRFRAGSYNEQFF. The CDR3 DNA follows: TGTGCCAGCAGTAGATTTAGGGCGGGCTCCTACAATGAGCAGTTCTTC.

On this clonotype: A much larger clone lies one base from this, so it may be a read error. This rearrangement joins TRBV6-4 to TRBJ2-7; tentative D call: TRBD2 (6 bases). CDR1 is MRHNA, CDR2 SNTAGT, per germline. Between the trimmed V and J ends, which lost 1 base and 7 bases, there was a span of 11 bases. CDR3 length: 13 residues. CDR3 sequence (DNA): TGTGCCAGCAGTGACTGGGGGAGGAATGAGCAGTACTTC. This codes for CASSDWGRNEQYF.

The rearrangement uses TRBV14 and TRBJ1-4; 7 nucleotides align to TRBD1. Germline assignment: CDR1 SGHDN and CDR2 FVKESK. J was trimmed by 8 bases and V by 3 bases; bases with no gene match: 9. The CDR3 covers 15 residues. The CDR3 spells CASSQYRGMREKLFF. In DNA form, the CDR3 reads TGTGCCAGCAGCCAGTACAGGGGAATGAGAGAAAAACTGTTTTTT.

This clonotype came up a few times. The CDR3 sequence: CASSPRAVEIYGYTF. In nucleotides, the CDR3 is TGTGCCAGCAGCCCTCGGGCAGTGGAAATCTATGGCTACACCTTC. The chain is built from TRBV28 and TRBJ1-2; D ambiguous. CDR3 size: 15 residues. Per germline, CDR1 MDHEN and CDR2 SYDVKM. V was pared by 6 bases and J by 4 bases, with 18 bases between.

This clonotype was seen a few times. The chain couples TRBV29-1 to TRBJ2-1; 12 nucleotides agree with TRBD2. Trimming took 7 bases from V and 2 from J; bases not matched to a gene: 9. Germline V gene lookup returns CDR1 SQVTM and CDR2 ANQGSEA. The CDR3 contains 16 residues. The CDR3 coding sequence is TGCAGCGGTGGGACTAGCGGGTTCGGAACCTACAATGAGCAGTTCTTC. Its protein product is CSGGTSGFGTYNEQFF.

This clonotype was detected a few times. CDR3 protein: CASSIRPGTGAGELFF. The CDR3 DNA is TGTGCCAGCAGCATTCGTCCCGGGACAGGGGCCGGGGAGCTGTTTTTT. V and J are TRBV9 and TRBJ2-2, with 10 bases identical to TRBD1. Germline V lookup: CDR1 SGDLS, CDR2 YYNGEE. This CDR3 is built from 16 residues. The V segment lost 4 bases and the J segment 6 bases; nucleotides outside the gene matches: 9.

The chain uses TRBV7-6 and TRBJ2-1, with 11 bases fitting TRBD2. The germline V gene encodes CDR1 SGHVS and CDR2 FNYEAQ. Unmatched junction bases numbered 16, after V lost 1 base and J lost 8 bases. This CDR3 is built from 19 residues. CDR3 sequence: CASSLGGTSGFLFRDEQFF. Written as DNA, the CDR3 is TGTGCCAGCAGCTTAGGTGGGACTAGCGGCTTTTTATTCAGAGATGAGCAGTTCTTC.

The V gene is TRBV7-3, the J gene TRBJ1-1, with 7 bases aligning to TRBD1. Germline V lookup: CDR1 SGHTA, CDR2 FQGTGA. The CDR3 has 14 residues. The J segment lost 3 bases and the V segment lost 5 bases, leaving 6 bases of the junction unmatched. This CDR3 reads CASSATGSDTEAFF. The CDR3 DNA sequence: TGTGCCAGCAGCGCGACAGGGTCGGACACTGAAGCTTTCTTT.

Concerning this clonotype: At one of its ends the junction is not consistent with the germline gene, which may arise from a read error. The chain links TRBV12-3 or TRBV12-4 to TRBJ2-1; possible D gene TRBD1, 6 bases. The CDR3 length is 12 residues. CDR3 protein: CASRDTPNEQFF. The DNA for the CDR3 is TGCGCCAGCAGGGACACCCCAAATGAGCAGTTCTTC.

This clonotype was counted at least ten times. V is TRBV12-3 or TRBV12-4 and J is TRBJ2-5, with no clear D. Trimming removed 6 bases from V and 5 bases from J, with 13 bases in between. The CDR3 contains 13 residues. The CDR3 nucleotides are TGTGCCAGCAGGGTAGCCCGCCGGGAGACCCAGTACTTC. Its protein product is CASRVARRETQYF.

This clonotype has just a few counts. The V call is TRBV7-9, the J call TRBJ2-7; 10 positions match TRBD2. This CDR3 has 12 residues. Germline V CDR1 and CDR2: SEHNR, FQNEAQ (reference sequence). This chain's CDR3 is CATGASGGEQYF. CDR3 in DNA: TGTGCTACCGGGGCTAGCGGGGGCGAGCAGTACTTC.

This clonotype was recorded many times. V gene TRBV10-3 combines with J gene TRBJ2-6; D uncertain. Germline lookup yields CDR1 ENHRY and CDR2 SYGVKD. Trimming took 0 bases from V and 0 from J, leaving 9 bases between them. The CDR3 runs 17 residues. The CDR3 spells CAISESQHLSGANVLTF. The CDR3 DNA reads TGTGCCATCAGTGAGTCCCAACACCTCTCTGGGGCCAACGTCCTGACTTTC.

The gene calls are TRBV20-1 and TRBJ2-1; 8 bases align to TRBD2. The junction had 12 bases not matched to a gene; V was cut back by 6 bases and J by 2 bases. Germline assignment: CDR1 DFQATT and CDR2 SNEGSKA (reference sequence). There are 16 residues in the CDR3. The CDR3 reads CSAEATGGPTYNEQFF. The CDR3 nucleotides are TGCAGTGCGGAAGCGACGGGGGGGCCGACCTACAATGAGCAGTTCTTC.

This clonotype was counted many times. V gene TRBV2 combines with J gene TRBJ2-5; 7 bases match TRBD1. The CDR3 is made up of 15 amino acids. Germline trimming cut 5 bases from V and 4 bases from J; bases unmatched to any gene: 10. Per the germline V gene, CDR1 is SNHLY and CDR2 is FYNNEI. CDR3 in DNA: TGTGCCAGCAGTTTAGAAAGGGACAGCCCAGAGACCCAGTACTTC. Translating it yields CASSLERDSPETQYF.

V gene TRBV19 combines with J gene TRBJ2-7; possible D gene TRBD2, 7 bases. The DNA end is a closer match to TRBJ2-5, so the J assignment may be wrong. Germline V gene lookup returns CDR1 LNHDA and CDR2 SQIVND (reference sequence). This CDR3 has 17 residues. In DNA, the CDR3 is TGTGCCAGTAGCCGCTCTGTGGGGGGGGCGAGGAGGGAGACCCAGTACTTC. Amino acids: CASSRSVGGARRETQYF.

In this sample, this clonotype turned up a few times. CDR3 in amino acids: CASSSGAKVSNQPQHF. CDR3 nucleotides: TGTGCCAGCAGTTCCGGGGCTAAAGTAAGCAATCAGCCCCAGCATTTT. The rearrangement uses TRBV5-6 and TRBJ1-5, with D possibly matching TRBD1 (5 bases). V was cut by 5 bases and J by 1 base, with 16 bases left in between. Germline CDR1 and CDR2: SGHDT and YYEEEE. This CDR3 region has 16 residues.

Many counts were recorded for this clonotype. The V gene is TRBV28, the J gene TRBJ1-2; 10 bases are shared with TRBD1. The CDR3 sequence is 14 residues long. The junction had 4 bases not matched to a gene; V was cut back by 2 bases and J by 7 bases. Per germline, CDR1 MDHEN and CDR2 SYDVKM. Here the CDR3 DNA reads TGTGCCAGCAGTTTACCGACAGGGGGCGGTGGCTACACCTTC. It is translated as CASSLPTGGGGYTF.

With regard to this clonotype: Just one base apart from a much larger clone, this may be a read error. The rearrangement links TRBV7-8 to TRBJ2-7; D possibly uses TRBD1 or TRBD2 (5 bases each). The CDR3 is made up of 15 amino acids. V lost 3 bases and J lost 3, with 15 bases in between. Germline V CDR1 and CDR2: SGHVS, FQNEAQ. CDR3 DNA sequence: TGTGCCAGCAGCTTCGGGACGGCTGGCGGCTACGAGCAGTACTTC. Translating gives CASSFGTAGGYEQYF.

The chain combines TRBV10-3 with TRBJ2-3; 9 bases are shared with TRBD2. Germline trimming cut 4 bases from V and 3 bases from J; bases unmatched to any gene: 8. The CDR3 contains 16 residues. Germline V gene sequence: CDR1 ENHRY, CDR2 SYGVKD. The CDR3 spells CAISGPGAGGTDTQYF. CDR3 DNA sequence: TGTGCCATCAGTGGTCCAGGGGCGGGAGGGACAGATACGCAGTATTTT.

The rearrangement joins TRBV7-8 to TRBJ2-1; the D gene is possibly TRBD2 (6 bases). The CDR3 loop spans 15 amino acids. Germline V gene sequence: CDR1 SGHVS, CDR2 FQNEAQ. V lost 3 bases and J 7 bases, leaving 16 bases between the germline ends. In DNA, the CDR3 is TGTGCCAGCAGCTTTTCGGCGGGCCGGGGGAATGAGCAGTTCTTC. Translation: CASSFSAGRGNEQFF.

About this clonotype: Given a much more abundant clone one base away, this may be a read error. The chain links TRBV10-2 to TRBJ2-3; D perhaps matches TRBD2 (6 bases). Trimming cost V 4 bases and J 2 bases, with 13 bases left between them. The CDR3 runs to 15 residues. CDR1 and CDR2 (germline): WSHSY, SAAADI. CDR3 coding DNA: TGCGCCAGCAGTGCACAGCGGGTCTACACAGATACGCAGTATTTT. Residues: CASSAQRVYTDTQYF.

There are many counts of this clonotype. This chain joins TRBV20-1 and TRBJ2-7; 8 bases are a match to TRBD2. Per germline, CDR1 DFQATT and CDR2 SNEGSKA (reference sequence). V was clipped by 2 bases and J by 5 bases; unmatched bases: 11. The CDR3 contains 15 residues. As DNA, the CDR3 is TGCAGTGCTAGAAGCCCAGCGGGAGCCGCGGACGAGCAGTACTTC. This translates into CSARSPAGAADEQYF.

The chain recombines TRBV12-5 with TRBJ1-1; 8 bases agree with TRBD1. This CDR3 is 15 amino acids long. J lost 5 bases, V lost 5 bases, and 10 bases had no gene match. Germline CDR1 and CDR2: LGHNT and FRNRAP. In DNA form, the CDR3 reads TGTGCTAGTGGTGCCGGGACAGGTCGTCGTACTGAAGCTTTCTTT. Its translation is CASGAGTGRRTEAFF. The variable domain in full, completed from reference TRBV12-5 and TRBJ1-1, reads DARVTQTPRHKVTEMGQEVTMRCQPILGHNTVFWYRQTMMQGLELLAYFRNRAPLDDSGMPKDRFSAEMPDATLATLKIQPSEPRDSAVYFCASGAGTGRRTEAFFGQGTRLTVV.

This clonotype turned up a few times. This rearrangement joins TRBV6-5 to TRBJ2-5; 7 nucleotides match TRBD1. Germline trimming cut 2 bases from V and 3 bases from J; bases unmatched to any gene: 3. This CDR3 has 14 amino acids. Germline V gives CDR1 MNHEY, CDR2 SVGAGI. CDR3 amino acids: CASSYGTAKETQYF. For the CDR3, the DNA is TGTGCCAGCAGTTACGGGACAGCCAAAGAGACCCAGTACTTC.

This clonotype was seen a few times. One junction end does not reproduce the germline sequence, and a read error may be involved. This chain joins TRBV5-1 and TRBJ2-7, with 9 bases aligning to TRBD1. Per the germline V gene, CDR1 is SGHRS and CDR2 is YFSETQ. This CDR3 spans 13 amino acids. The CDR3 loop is CTSSYTGGTEQYF. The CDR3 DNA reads TGCACCAGCAGCTACACAGGGGGCACCGAGCAGTACTTC.

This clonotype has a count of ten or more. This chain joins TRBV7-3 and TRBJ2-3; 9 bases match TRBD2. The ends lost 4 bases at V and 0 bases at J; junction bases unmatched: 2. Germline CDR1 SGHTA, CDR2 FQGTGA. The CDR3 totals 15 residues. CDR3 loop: CASSSSGGSTDTQYF. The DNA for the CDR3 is TGTGCCAGCAGCTCGAGCGGGGGGAGCACAGATACGCAGTATTTT.

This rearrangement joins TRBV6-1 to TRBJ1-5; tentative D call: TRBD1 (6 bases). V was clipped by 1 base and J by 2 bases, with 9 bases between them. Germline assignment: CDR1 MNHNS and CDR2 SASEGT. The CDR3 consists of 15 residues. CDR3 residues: CASSEDREGNQPQHF. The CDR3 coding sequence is TGTGCCAGCAGTGAAGACAGGGAGGGCAATCAGCCCCAGCATTTT.

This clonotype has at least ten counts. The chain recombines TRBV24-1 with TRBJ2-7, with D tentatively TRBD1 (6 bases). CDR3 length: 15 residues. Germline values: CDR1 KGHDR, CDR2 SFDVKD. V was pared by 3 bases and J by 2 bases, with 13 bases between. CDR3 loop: CATSDKDSHAYEQYF. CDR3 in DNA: TGTGCCACCAGTGATAAGGACAGTCACGCCTACGAGCAGTACTTC.

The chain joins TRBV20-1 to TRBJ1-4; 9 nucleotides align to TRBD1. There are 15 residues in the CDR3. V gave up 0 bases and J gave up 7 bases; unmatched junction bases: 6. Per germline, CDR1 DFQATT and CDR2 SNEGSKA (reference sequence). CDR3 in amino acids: CSARDQQGASEKLFF. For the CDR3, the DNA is TGCAGTGCTAGAGATCAACAGGGGGCCAGTGAAAAACTGTTTTTT.